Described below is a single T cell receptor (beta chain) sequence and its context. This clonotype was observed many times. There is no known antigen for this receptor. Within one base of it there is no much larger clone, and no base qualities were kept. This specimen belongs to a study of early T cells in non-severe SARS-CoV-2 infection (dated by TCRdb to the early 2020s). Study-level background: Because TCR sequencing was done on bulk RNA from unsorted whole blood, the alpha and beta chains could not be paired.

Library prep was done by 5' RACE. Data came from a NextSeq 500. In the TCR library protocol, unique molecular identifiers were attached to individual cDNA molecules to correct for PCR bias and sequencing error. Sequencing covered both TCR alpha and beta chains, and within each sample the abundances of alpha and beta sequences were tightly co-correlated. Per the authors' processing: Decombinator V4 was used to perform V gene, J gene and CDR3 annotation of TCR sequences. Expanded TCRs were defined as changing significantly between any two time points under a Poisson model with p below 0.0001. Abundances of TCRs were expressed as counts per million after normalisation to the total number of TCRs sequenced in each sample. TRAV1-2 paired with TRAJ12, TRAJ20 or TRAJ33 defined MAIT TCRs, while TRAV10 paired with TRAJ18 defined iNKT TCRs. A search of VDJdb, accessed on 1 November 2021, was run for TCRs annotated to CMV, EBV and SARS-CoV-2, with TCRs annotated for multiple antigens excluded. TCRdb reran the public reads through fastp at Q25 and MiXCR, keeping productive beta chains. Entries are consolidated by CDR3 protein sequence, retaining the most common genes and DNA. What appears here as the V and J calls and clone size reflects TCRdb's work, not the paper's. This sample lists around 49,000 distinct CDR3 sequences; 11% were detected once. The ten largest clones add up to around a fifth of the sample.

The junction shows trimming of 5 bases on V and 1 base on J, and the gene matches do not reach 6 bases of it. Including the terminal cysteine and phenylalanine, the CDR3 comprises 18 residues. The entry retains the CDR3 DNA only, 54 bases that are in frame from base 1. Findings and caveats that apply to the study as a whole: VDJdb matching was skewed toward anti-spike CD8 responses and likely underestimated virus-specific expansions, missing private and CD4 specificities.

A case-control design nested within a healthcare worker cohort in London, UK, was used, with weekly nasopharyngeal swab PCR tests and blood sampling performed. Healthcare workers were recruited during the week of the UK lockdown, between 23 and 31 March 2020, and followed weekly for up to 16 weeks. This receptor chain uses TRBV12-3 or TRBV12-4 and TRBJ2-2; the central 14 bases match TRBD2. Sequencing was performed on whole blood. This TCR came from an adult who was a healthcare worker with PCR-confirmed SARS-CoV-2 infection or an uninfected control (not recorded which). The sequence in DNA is TGTGCCAGCAGTCCCGCGGGACTAGCGGGAGTGAACACCGGGGAGCTGTTTTTT. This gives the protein CASSPAGLAGVNTGELFF.